Listed here is a single TCR beta chain. What it binds is unknown. Per germline, CDR1 SGHRS and CDR2 YFSETQ. This CDR3 region has 15 residues. Losses at the gene ends were 4 bases for V and 4 bases for J; bases not matched to a gene: 7. The method was immunoSEQ multiplex PCR; TCRdb's version includes in-frame clones alone and lacks a portion of them. This sample has some 90,000 clones, with more than 80% found just once. These data originate in a study of PD-L1 blockade in urothelial cancer. Study-wide background: Bladder-origin urothelial cancer in males covered about 90% of the 29 patients. Between 0 and 3 chemotherapy regimens preceded treatment for each patient. Typically, measured as a median, blood samples had 110,000 to 150,000 T cells. Findings and caveats of the study: Tumor-associated clones in the blood of durable-benefit patients grew more at 3 weeks.

Time point defined: pretreatment peripheral blood. Sequenced here: PBMCs, sampled around atezolizumab (anti-PD-L1) treatment. The chain is built from TRBV5-1 and TRBJ1-4, with TRBD1 identical over 7 bases. The source of this sequence is a woman aged 80 or older with urothelial cancer. The CDR3 spells CASSTSGTDNEKLFF. The CDR3 DNA sequence: TGCGCCAGCAGCACTTCCGGGACAGATAATGAAAAACTGTTTTTT.